These 26 T cell receptor beta chains came from one sample sequenced in a study of blood T cell repertoires in COVID-19. Clones were read by immunoSEQ multiplex PCR, and TCRdb kept only the in-frame ones, dropping some. The sample lists about 99,000 clones, more than 75% seen once, with 5% to 7.5% in the top ten. Sequenced: peripheral blood. These receptors came from a human donor in a cohort sampled during active COVID-19.

This sequence joins TRBV9 and TRBJ1-1, with D tentatively TRBD1 (5 bases). There are 14 residues in the CDR3. The germline V and J ends were trimmed by 3 bases and 5 bases, with 14 bases remaining between them. CDR1 and CDR2 from the germline V gene are SGDLS and YYNGEE. The CDR3 DNA sequence: TGTGCCAGCAGCGCTTCAGGGTTGAGGACTGAAGCTTTCTTT. Translating it yields CASSASGLRTEAFF.

The CDR3, as DNA: TGTGCCAGCAGTGAACTCCCAGCGGGAGGGGAACGTTTCGGCAATGAGCAGTTCTTC. It codes for CASSELPAGGERFGNEQFF. V gene TRBV6-1 combines with J gene TRBJ2-1, with 10 bases lining up with TRBD2. Germline loops: CDR1 MNHNS, CDR2 SASEGT. V dropped 2 bases and J dropped 6; count of bases not matched to a gene: 16. The CDR3 has 19 amino acids.

The chain joins TRBV5-6 to TRBJ1-1; D perhaps matches TRBD1 (5 bases). The V gene lost 5 bases and the J gene lost 1 base, with 12 bases spanning the gap. CDR3 length: 14 amino acids. Germline CDR1 SGHDT, CDR2 YYEEEE. DNA for the CDR3: TGTGCCAGCAGTCCCGAAACAGGGAACACTGAAGCTTTCTTT. Protein sequence: CASSPETGNTEAFF.

This clone occurred once. This rearrangement joins TRBV3-1 (or the pseudogene TRBV3-2) to TRBJ2-1; 10 nucleotides agree with TRBD2. This CDR3 region has 19 residues. The trim removed 2 bases at V and 2 bases at J, leaving 12 bases unmatched. Per the germline V gene, CDR1 is LGHDT and CDR2 is YNNKEL (reference sequence). The CDR3 loop is CASSQSLAGVSPTYNEQFF. In DNA, the CDR3 is TGTGCCAGCAGCCAATCCCTAGCGGGAGTTTCCCCCACCTACAATGAGCAGTTCTTC.

This chain connects TRBV18 to TRBJ2-5, with D maybe TRBD1 (7 bases). CDR3 length: 15 residues. V lost 2 bases, J lost 1 base, and 11 bases lay in between. CDR1 is KGHSH, CDR2 LQKENI, per germline. CDR3 in DNA: TGTGCCAGCTCACCAGCAGGGGGACTCCAAGAGACCCAGTACTTC. This codes for CASSPAGGLQETQYF.

This chain uses TRBV5-6 with TRBJ2-5, with 7 positions matching TRBD1. After removal of 0 bases from V and 2 bases from J, the junction contained 4 bases not matched to a gene. Germline assignment: CDR1 SGHDT and CDR2 YYEEEE. The CDR3 totals 15 residues. The CDR3 coding sequence is TGTGCCAGCAGCTTGGTGGACAGGCTGCAAGAGACCCAGTACTTC. Amino acids: CASSLVDRLQETQYF.

The rearrangement uses TRBV19 and TRBJ2-3, with 11 bases fitting TRBD2. Germline V gene data show CDR1 as LNHDA and CDR2 as SQIVND (reference sequence). This CDR3 region has 15 residues. J was trimmed by 4 bases and V by 3 bases; bases with no gene match: 3. In DNA, the CDR3 is TGTGCCAGTAGTATTGCTAGCGGGGGGCCAGATACGCAGTATTTT. Translating gives CASSIASGGPDTQYF.

CDR3 sequence: CASSVQGGETEAFF. CDR3 nucleotides: TGTGCCAGCAGTGTCCAGGGTGGTGAAACTGAAGCTTTCTTT. J is TRBJ1-1 and V is TRBV27; maybe TRBD1 (5 bases). Trimming left V 5 bases short and J 5 bases short, with 15 bases between. The CDR3 spans 14 residues. Germline V CDR1 and CDR2: MNHEY, SMNVEV (reference sequence).

J is TRBJ2-1 and V is TRBV5-5; 10 bases are a match to TRBD1. This CDR3 has 18 residues. With V trimmed by 3 bases and J by 2 bases, 11 bases remained unmatched. In germline, CDR1 is SGHKS, CDR2 YYEKEE (reference sequence). The CDR3 DNA reads TGTGCCAGCAGCTCGGGGACAGGGGCGTCATCCCCCTACAATGAGCAGTTCTTC. It codes for CASSSGTGASSPYNEQFF.

CDR3 in amino acids: CASGLGGGGAYGYTF. CDR3 bases: TGTGCCAGCGGACTGGGAGGGGGTGGCGCGTACGGCTACACCTTC. V is TRBV7-3 and J is TRBJ1-2, with a possible D match to TRBD1 (6 bases). The CDR3 extends over 15 amino acids. Trimming removed 8 bases at V and 8 bases at J, with 24 bases between. Germline V gene lookup returns CDR1 SGHTA and CDR2 FQGTGA.

The chain employs TRBV4-1 and TRBJ2-5; TRBD1 aligns across 12 bases. CDR1 and CDR2 from the germline V gene are MGHRA and YSYEKL. V shed 0 bases, J shed 3 bases, and the junction held 5 bases outside the gene matches. The CDR3 totals 17 residues. This chain's CDR3 is CASSQDWGTGGEETQYF. In nucleotides, the CDR3 is TGCGCCAGCAGCCAAGATTGGGGGACAGGGGGCGAAGAGACCCAGTACTTC.

The genes are TRBV19 and TRBJ2-5; 8 positions match TRBD1. Germline trimming cut 0 bases from V and 8 bases from J; bases unmatched to any gene: 5. Looked up from germline, CDR1 is LNHDA and CDR2 is SQIVND (reference sequence). The CDR3 sequence is 14 residues long. Written as DNA, the CDR3 is TGTGCCAGTAGTATAGAGAAGGACAGGGTAACCCAGTACTTC. Translation gives CASSIEKDRVTQYF.

CDR3 amino acids: CASSASRLANTGELFF. The CDR3 DNA reads TGTGCCAGCAGTGCCAGCAGGCTCGCGAACACCGGGGAGCTGTTTTTT. The gene calls are TRBV6-4 and TRBJ2-2; the D is unclear. Germline V gene sequence: CDR1 MRHNA, CDR2 SNTAGT. This CDR3 is built from 16 residues. V was pared by 4 bases and J by 0 bases, with 12 bases between.

The J gene is TRBJ2-6, the V gene TRBV2; weak D call: TRBD2 (6 bases). Trimming removed 5 bases from V and 0 bases from J, with 14 bases in between. CDR1 and CDR2 (germline): SNHLY, FYNNEI. The CDR3 runs to 17 residues. CDR3 region: CASSYAGLYSGANVLTF. DNA for the CDR3: TGTGCCAGCAGTTACGCGGGGCTTTACTCTGGGGCCAACGTCCTGACTTTC.

This chain uses TRBV4-1 with TRBJ2-7; D not certain. The CDR3 consists of 15 residues. V was cut by 0 bases and J by 0 bases, with 9 bases left in between. Germline CDR1 is MGHRA and CDR2 is YSYEKL. CDR3 region: CASSQEPESSYEQYF. Written as DNA, the CDR3 is TGCGCCAGCAGCCAAGAACCCGAGAGCTCCTACGAGCAGTACTTC.

The V and J genes are TRBV7-8 and TRBJ2-3; 8 nucleotides line up with TRBD2. The CDR3 spans 13 residues. Trimming removed 1 base from V and 6 bases from J; junction bases left unmatched: 0. CDR1 and CDR2 (germline): SGHVS, FQNEAQ. This chain's CDR3 is CASSLGTSDTQYF. In DNA form, the CDR3 reads TGTGCCAGCAGCTTAGGGACTAGCGATACGCAGTATTTT.

This chain uses TRBV2 with TRBJ1-6; D call uncertain. With 5 bases removed from V and 13 bases from J, the gap between germline ends came to 9 bases. The length of the CDR3 is 11 residues. CDR1 and CDR2 from the germline V gene are SNHLY and FYNNEI. DNA for the CDR3: TGTGCCAGCAGTTCGCCGGAGCCCCTCCACTTT. Its protein is CASSSPEPLHF.

V and J are TRBV7-2 and TRBJ2-7, with 11 bases matching TRBD2. Unmatched junction bases numbered 6, after V lost 5 bases and J lost 0 bases. CDR1 is SGHTA, CDR2 FQGNSA, per germline. The CDR3 sequence is 16 residues long. The CDR3 region has the DNA TGTGCCAGCAGCGTACGACTAGCGGGGCGCTCCTACGAGCAGTACTTC. This encodes CASSVRLAGRSYEQYF. The complete variable domain, with remaining parts taken from reference TRBV7-2 and TRBJ2-7, reads GAGVSQSPSNKVTEKGKDVELRCDPISGHTALYWYRQSLGQGLEFLIYFQGNSAPDKSGLPSDRFSAERTGGSVSTLTIQRTQQEDSAVYLCASSVRLAGRSYEQYFGPGTRLTVT.

This clone showed up just once. This chain joins TRBV7-6 and TRBJ2-1, with 7 bases lining up with TRBD2. The CDR3 is 15 amino acids. Looked up from germline, CDR1 is SGHVS and CDR2 is FNYEAQ. The junction had 6 bases not matched to a gene; V was cut back by 3 bases and J by 4 bases. The CDR3, as DNA: TGTGCCAGCAGCTTTGAAGGACTAGGGTACAATGAGCAGTTCTTC. This sequence encodes CASSFEGLGYNEQFF.

The chain links TRBV9 to TRBJ2-7, with a possible D match to TRBD1 (6 bases). Trimming took off 0 bases at V and 0 bases at J, with 7 bases between the two ends. This CDR3 is 14 amino acids long. Germline CDR1 and CDR2: SGDLS and YYNGEE. CDR3: CASSVEGDSYEQYF. For the CDR3, the DNA is TGTGCCAGCAGCGTAGAGGGGGACTCCTACGAGCAGTACTTC.

The chain couples TRBV24-1 to TRBJ2-2, with D possibly being TRBD1 (6 bases). V shed 7 bases and J shed 0 bases, with 11 bases lying between them. CDR1 is KGHDR and CDR2 is SFDVKD in the germline V gene. This CDR3 region has 15 residues. The CDR3 nucleotides are TGTGCCACCAGCCAGGGGTCCGCGAACACCGGGGAGCTGTTTTTT. This translates into CATSQGSANTGELFF.

The chain joins TRBV5-1 to TRBJ2-7, with TRBD1 matching over 9 bases. Trimming cost V 5 bases and J 3 bases; bases outside gene matches: 6. CDR1 and CDR2 (germline): SGHRS, YFSETQ. This CDR3 region has 14 residues. The CDR3 here is CASRPGQGDYEQYF. The CDR3 nucleotides are TGCGCCAGCAGACCGGGACAGGGTGACTACGAGCAGTACTTC.

This chain links TRBV7-6 with TRBJ2-1; 13 nucleotides agree with TRBD2. CDR1 SGHVS and CDR2 FNYEAQ come from the germline V gene. CDR3 length equals 16 residues. V lost 6 bases and J lost 6; bases outside the gene matches: 8. CDR3 DNA sequence: TGTGCCAGCAGTTCCCGACTAGCGGGAGGTGGCAATGAGCAGTTCTTC. This gives the protein CASSSRLAGGGNEQFF. Drawing the rest from reference TRBV7-6 and TRBJ2-1, the complete variable domain is GAGVSQSPRYKVTKRGQDVALRCDPISGHVSLYWYRQALGQGPEFLTYFNYEAQQDKSGLPNDRFSAERPEGSISTLTIQRTEQRDSAMYRCASSSRLAGGGNEQFFGPGTRLTVL.

This chain uses TRBV28 with TRBJ1-2, with a tentative D call TRBD1 (6 bases). Per the germline V gene, CDR1 is MDHEN and CDR2 is SYDVKM. V lost 7 bases, J lost 4 bases, and 13 bases lay in between. This CDR3 region has 13 residues. CDR3 nucleotide sequence: TGTGCCAGCACCTTAGGACAGATCTATGGCTACACCTTC. Translated: CASTLGQIYGYTF.

This sequence joins TRBV4-1 and TRBJ2-1; TRBD2 aligns across 8 bases. From germline, CDR1 is MGHRA and CDR2 YSYEKL. With V trimmed by 4 bases and J by 0 bases, 8 bases remained unmatched. The CDR3 sequence is 17 residues long. The CDR3 loop reads CASSPRAGGGSYNEQFF. The DNA of the CDR3 is TGCGCCAGCAGCCCCCGAGCCGGGGGGGGCTCCTACAATGAGCAGTTCTTC.

J is TRBJ1-1 and V is TRBV5-4; 10 bases fit TRBD1. From germline, CDR1 is SGHNT and CDR2 YYREEE (reference sequence). Unmatched junction bases numbered 2, after V lost 0 bases and J lost 6 bases. The CDR3 has 14 amino acids. The CDR3 nucleotides read TGTGCCAGCAGCTTGGGGGACAGGGGTCCTGAAGCTTTCTTT. It translates to CASSLGDRGPEAFF.